These 6 T cell receptor beta chains were sequenced from one sample in a study of cytomegalovirus exposure and HLA in healthy donors. Researchers ran the PCR with 60 Vbeta and 13 Jbeta primers. Profiled with immunoSEQ multiplex PCR; TCRdb holds only in-frame clones, not every one. The sample has 200,000 or so clones, about 77% seen once. Input material: PBMCs. These receptors originate from a young woman in good health and CMV-seropositive.

This chain uses TRBV18 with TRBJ2-5, with D uncertain. Trimming took 5 bases from V and 5 from J, leaving 6 bases between them. This CDR3 comprises 11 residues. Germline V lookup: CDR1 KGHSH, CDR2 LQKENI. Written as DNA, the CDR3 is TGTGCCAGCTCAGAACAGGAGACCCAGTACTTC. Its translation: CASSEQETQYF.

Comments on this clone: The junction does not match germline at one end; this may be a read error. This chain uses TRBV18 with TRBJ1-4; no clear D gene. There are 14 residues in the CDR3. Germline assignment: CDR1 KGHSH and CDR2 LQKENI. The CDR3 spells CASSPRNGLEDAHF. DNA for the CDR3: TGTGCCAGCTCACCACGCAACGGACTGGAGGATGCCCATTTT.

The genes are TRBV11-2 and TRBJ1-1; unclear D gene. V shed 6 bases and J shed 1 base, with 9 bases lying between them. Germline V gene lookup returns CDR1 SGHAT and CDR2 FQNNGV. The CDR3 is 13 residues long. CDR3 loop: CASSFERNTEAFF. The CDR3 region has the DNA TGTGCCAGCAGTTTTGAGAGGAACACTGAAGCTTTCTTT.

This clone was picked up a small number of times. DNA of the CDR3: TGCAGTGCTAGAGGGCCCGGGGAGCTGTTTTTT. It encodes CSARGPGELFF. The chain uses TRBV20-1 and TRBJ2-2; the D is unclear. V was trimmed by 1 base and J by 6 bases, leaving 3 bases between them. CDR1 DFQATT and CDR2 SNEGSKA come from the germline V gene (reference sequence). CDR3 length: 11 residues.

CDR3 coding DNA: TGTGCCAGCAGCCCCGGGACAGGGTATGGCTACACCTTC. Translated, it gives CASSPGTGYGYTF. V usage is TRBV6-6 and J usage is TRBJ1-2, with 9 bases fitting TRBD1. With 6 bases clipped from V and 5 bases from J, the junction kept 4 bases outside the gene matches. Per the germline V gene, CDR1 is MNHNY and CDR2 is SVGAGI (reference sequence). This CDR3 contains 13 residues.

The table lists this clone with a count of one. J is TRBJ2-5 and V is TRBV28; D may be TRBD1 (6 bases). The CDR3 has 16 amino acids. Trimming removed 3 bases at V and 1 base at J, with 15 bases between. The V gene's germline CDR1 is MDHEN and CDR2 SYDVKM. CDR3 in amino acids: CASSFPSDRPQETQYF. DNA of the CDR3: TGTGCCAGCAGTTTCCCCTCGGACAGACCCCAAGAGACCCAGTACTTC.